The source of this TCR beta chain is a study of early T cells in non-severe SARS-CoV-2 infection. Background on the study: It was bulk RNA from unsorted whole blood that was sequenced, and the chains were unpaired.

The TCR library protocol attached unique molecular identifiers to the individual cDNA molecules. TCRdb redid the calling of the 5' RACE reads with MiXCR, one entry per CDR3 protein. The table records 30,000 to 35,000 distinct CDR3 sequences, roughly 6.6% of them present only once. Study-wide findings and caveats: Reliance on VDJdb matching favored anti-spike CD8 responses; private and CD4 specificities were missed.

This clonotype was counted ten times or more. The antigen remains undetermined. Trimming took off 3 bases at V and 2 bases at J, with 11 bases between the two ends. The CDR3 sequence is 14 residues long. The V gene's germline CDR1 is DFQATT and CDR2 SNEGSKA (reference sequence). This sequence joins TRBV20-1 and TRBJ2-1; tentative D call: TRBD1 (5 bases). This specimen was whole blood, taken at baseline. This receptor was taken from an adult who was a healthcare worker with PCR-confirmed SARS-CoV-2 infection or an uninfected control (not recorded which). For the CDR3, the DNA is TGCAGTGCTAGTGTTTCAGGGCCCTACAATGAGCAGTTCTTC. Translated, it gives CSASVSGPYNEQFF.